The sequence of this TCR beta chain was determined in a study of T-cell memory formation after mild COVID-19. Overall study results and limits: Contracting clones localized mainly to CM and EM when CD4+ and mainly to EMRA when CD8+. Clones contracting across day 15 to 85 had a balanced CD4/CD8 profile; later expanding clones leaned CD4+.

Comment on this clonotype: The antigen is unknown.

UMIs and sample barcodes were carried by the TCR alpha and TCR beta cDNA libraries that 5'RACE produced using constant-segment primers. Each CDR3 protein is one row after TCRdb ran MiXCR on the 5' RACE reads. The table records approximately 440,000 distinct CDR3 sequences, roughly 20% of them present only once. This CDR3 is 13 amino acids long. Looked up from germline, CDR1 is MNHEY and CDR2 is SVGAGI. V dropped 2 bases and J dropped 9 bases, with 11 bases sitting between them. The sequencing sample was made of PBMCs or a T cell subset sorted from them (not recorded which). This rearrangement joins TRBV6-5 to TRBJ1-3; D remains unclear. The TCR was taken from an adult woman who had mild COVID-19 (a few samples of this study predate the infection). Cell type and time point are not known. In DNA, the CDR3 is TGTGCCAGCAGTTACGAGGTGGGAGGCACCATATATTTT. Translated: CASSYEVGGTIYF.